This T cell receptor (beta chain) was documented in a study of identical twins. Of note for this clonotype: The target antigen is unknown.

A universal primer site came from template switching; cDNA carried unique molecular identifiers. TCRdb redid the calling of the 5' RACE reads with MiXCR, one entry per CDR3 protein. This sample yields 1.5 million to 2 million distinct CDR3 sequences, of which around a third are seen a single time; about 0.25% belongs to the top ten. The CDR3 runs to 19 residues. CDR1 and CDR2 (germline): DFQATT, SNEGSKA (reference sequence). The V segment lost 0 bases and the J segment 0 bases; nucleotides outside the gene matches: 9. Study-level findings and limits: Where out-of-frame alpha sequences were twin-shared, they showed excess low generation probability. Insertion counts were lower in abundant cord blood beta clonotypes, a trend that memory repertoires did not show. The study based its conclusions on cross-sectional statistical analysis and did not follow the same donors.

J is TRBJ2-3 and V is TRBV20-1; 13 bases line up with TRBD2. What was sequenced was cord blood. The receptor's source is a newborn girl in good health. CDR3 bases: TGCAGTGCTAGAGAGACAGGGACTAGCGGGATTCCTAGCACAGATACGCAGTATTTT. Translation gives CSARETGTSGIPSTDTQYF.